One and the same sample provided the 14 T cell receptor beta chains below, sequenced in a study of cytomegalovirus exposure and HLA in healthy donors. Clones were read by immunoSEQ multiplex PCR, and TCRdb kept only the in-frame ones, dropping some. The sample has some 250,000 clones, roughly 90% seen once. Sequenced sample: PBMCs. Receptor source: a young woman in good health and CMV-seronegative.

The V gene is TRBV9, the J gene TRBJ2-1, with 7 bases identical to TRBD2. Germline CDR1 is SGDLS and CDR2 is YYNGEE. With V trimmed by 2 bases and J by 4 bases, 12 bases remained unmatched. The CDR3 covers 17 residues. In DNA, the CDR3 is TGTGCCAGCAGCGTTTTAACTAGCGACTCCTTTTACAATGAGCAGTTCTTC. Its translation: CASSVLTSDSFYNEQFF. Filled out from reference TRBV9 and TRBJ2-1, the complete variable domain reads DSGVTQTPKHLITATGQRVTLRCSPRSGDLSVYWYQQSLDQGLQFLIQYYNGEERAKGNILERFSAQQFPDLHSELNLSSLELGDSALYFCASSVLTSDSFYNEQFFGPGTRLTVL.

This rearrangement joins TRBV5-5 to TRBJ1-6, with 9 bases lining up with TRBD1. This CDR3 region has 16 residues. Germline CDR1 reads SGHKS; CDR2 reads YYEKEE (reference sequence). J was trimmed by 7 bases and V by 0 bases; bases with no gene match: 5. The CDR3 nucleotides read TGTGCCAGCAGCTTGGGACCGGGACAGGGCAATTCACCCCTCCACTTT. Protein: CASSLGPGQGNSPLHF.

CDR3 DNA sequence: TGCGCCAGCAGCATCGGCTCTGGGGCCAACGTCCTGACTTTC. This codes for CASSIGSGANVLTF. The chain recombines TRBV5-1 with TRBJ2-6, with D hard to call. There are 14 residues in the CDR3. Trimming stripped 4 bases from V and 0 bases from J, with 5 bases between. Germline-derived CDR1 and CDR2 are SGHRS and YFSETQ. Variable domain in full (rest from reference TRBV5-1 and TRBJ2-6): KAGVTQTPRYLIKTRGQQVTLSCSPISGHRSVSWYQQTPGQGLQFLFEYFSETQRNKGNFPGRFSGRQFSNSRSEMNVSTLELGDSALYLCASSIGSGANVLTFGAGSRLTVL.

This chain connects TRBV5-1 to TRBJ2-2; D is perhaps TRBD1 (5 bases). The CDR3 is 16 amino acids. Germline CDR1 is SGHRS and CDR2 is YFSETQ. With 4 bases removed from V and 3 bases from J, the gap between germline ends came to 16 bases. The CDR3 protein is CASSVGQVRYTGELFF. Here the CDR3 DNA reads TGCGCCAGCAGCGTTGGACAAGTTCGGTACACCGGGGAGCTGTTTTTT.

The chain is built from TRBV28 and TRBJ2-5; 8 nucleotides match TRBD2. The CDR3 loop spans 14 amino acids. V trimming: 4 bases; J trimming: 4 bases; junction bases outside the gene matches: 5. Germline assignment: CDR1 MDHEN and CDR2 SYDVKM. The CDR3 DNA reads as TGTGCCAGCAGTTCGCGGGGGGCCCCAGAGACCCAGTACTTC. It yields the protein CASSSRGAPETQYF.

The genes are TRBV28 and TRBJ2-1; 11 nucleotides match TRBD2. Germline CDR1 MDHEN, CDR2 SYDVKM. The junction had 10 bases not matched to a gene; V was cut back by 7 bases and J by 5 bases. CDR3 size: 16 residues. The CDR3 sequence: CASTRTSGRVDNEQFF. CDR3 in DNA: TGTGCCAGCACCAGGACTAGCGGGCGTGTCGACAATGAGCAGTTCTTC. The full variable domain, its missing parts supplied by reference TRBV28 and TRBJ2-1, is DVKVTQSSRYLVKRTGEKVFLECVQDMDHENMFWYRQDPGLGLRLIYFSYDVKMKEKGDIPEGYSVSREKKERFSLILESASTNQTSMYLCASTRTSGRVDNEQFFGPGTRLTVL.

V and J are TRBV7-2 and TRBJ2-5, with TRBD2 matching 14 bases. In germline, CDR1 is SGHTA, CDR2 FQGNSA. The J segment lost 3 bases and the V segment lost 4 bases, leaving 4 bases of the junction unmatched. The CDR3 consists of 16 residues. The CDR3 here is CASSWMTSGGEETQYF. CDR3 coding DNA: TGTGCCAGCAGCTGGATGACTAGCGGGGGGGAAGAGACCCAGTACTTC.

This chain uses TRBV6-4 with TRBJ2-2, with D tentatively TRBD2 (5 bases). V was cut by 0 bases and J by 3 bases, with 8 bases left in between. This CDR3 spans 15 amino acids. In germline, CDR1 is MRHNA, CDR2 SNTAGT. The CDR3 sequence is CASSDSGVDTGELFF. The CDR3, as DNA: TGTGCCAGCAGTGACTCCGGGGTCGACACCGGGGAGCTGTTTTTT.

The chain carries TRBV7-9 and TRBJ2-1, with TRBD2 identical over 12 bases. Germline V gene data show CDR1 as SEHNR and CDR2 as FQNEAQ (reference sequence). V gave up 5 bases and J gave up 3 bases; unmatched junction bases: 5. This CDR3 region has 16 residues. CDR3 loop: CASSARLAGVYNEQFF. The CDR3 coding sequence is TGTGCCAGCAGCGCAAGACTAGCGGGGGTCTACAATGAGCAGTTCTTC.

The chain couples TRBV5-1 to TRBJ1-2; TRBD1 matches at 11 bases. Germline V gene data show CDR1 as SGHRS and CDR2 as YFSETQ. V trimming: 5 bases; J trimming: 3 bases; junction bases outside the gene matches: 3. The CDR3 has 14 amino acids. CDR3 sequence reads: CASSSGQGDYGYTF. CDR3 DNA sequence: TGCGCCAGCAGTTCGGGACAGGGGGACTATGGCTACACCTTC.

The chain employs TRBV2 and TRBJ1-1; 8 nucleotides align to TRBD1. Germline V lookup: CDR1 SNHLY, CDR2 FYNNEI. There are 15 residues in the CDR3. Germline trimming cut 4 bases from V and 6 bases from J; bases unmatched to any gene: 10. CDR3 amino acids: CASSAVDRGFAEAFF. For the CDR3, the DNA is TGTGCCAGCAGTGCGGTCGACAGGGGTTTCGCTGAAGCTTTCTTT. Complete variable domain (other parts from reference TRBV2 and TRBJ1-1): EPEVTQTPSHQVTQMGQEVILRCVPISNHLYFYWYRQILGQKVEFLVSFYNNEISEKSEIFDDQFSVERPDGSNFTLKIRSTKLEDSAMYFCASSAVDRGFAEAFFGQGTRLTVV.

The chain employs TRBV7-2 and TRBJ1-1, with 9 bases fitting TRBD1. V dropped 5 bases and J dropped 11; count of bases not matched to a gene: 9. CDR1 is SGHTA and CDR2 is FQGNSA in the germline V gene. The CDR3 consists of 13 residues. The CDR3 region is CASSLGQGFLAFF. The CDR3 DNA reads TGTGCCAGCAGCCTGGGACAGGGATTTTTGGCTTTCTTT.

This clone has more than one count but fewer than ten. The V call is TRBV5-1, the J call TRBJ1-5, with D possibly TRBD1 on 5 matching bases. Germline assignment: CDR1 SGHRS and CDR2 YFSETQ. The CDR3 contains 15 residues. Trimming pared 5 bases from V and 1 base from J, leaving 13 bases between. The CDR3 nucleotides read TGCGCCAGCAGGGAGGGGACGGGAAGCAATCAGCCCCAGCATTTT. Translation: CASREGTGSNQPQHF.

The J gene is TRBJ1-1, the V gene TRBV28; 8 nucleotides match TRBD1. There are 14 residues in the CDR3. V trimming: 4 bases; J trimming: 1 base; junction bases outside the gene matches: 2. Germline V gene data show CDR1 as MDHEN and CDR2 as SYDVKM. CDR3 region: CASSSDRANTEAFF. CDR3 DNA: TGTGCCAGCAGTTCGGACAGGGCGAACACTGAAGCTTTCTTT.